A single sample gave rise to the 14 T cell receptor beta chains below, sequenced in a study of cytomegalovirus exposure and HLA in healthy donors (dated by TCRdb to the late 2010s). Library generation was performed with the immunoSEQ multiplex PCR assay. For the multiplex PCR, a mixture combining 60 forward primers for TCR Vbeta segments and 13 reverse primers for TCR Jbeta segments was used. Imported from immuneACCESS, the table was reduced by TCRdb to in-frame sequences with V and J called. These copies leave out some clones; in studies compared against another copy, an unresolved V gene accounts for under half, and the cause of the remainder is not known. For this sample, the table gives 120,000 to 150,000 clones. Approximately 2.5% of the sample lies in the top ten. The sample was PBMCs. These receptors all stem from a man between 35 and 55 years old in good health and CMV-seronegative.

This chain uses TRBV2 with TRBJ1-2, with TRBD1 as a possible D gene (5 bases). The CDR3 spans 15 residues. Germline V gene sequence: CDR1 SNHLY, CDR2 FYNNEI. With 5 bases removed from V and 3 bases from J, the gap between germline ends came to 16 bases. CDR3 DNA: TGTGCCAGCAGTACCCGGGGGGACTCTTACTATGGCTACACCTTC. Translation: CASSTRGDSYYGYTF.

V usage is TRBV19 and J usage is TRBJ1-4; TRBD1 is a possible D gene (5 bases). The CDR3 extends over 15 amino acids. V shed 7 bases and J shed 8 bases, with 20 bases lying between them. Per the germline V gene, CDR1 is LNHDA and CDR2 is SQIVND (reference sequence). The CDR3 region is CASKKMTGLSEKLFF. The DNA of the CDR3 is TGTGCCAGTAAGAAGATGACGGGACTATCAGAAAAACTGTTTTTT.

The CDR3 coding sequence is TGTGCCAGCAGTTTAGCGGGGGGGGGCACAGATACGCAGTATTTT. Translation: CASSLAGGGTDTQYF. The V call is TRBV27, the J call TRBJ2-3, with TRBD2 identical over 9 bases. The CDR3 is 15 residues long. V was pared by 2 bases and J by 1 base, with 1 base of the junction left unmatched. Germline V CDR1 and CDR2: MNHEY, SMNVEV (reference sequence).

The CDR3 is CASSLWTSGSTDTQYF. The CDR3 DNA reads as TGTGCCAGCAGCTTATGGACTAGCGGGAGCACAGATACGCAGTATTTT. The chain combines TRBV7-9 with TRBJ2-3; 11 positions match TRBD2. The CDR3 contains 16 residues. From germline, CDR1 is SEHNR and CDR2 FQNEAQ (reference sequence). The J segment lost 0 bases and the V segment lost 2 bases, leaving 1 base of the junction unmatched.

V and J are TRBV21-1 and TRBJ2-5; the table's D call, TRBD1, was not checked against the DNA. TRBV21-1 is described as a pseudogene. The length of the CDR3 is 16 residues. CDR3 in DNA: TGTGCCAGCAGCAGACGACAGGGTGTGTACCAAGAGACCCAGTACTTC. Its protein is CASSRRQGVYQETQYF.

The gene calls are TRBV19 and TRBJ1-2, with D perhaps TRBD1 (6 bases). The germline V and J ends were trimmed by 5 bases and 2 bases, with 15 bases remaining between them. The V gene's germline CDR1 is LNHDA and CDR2 SQIVND (reference sequence). The length of the CDR3 is 15 residues. The CDR3 sequence: CASSSGTGHNYGYTF. The CDR3 DNA reads as TGTGCCAGTAGTTCCGGAACAGGGCACAACTATGGCTACACCTTC.

The V and J genes are TRBV4-3 and TRBJ2-5; TRBD1 agrees at 9 bases. J lost 2 bases, V lost 0 bases, and 4 bases had no gene match. This CDR3 comprises 16 residues. Germline V gene data show CDR1 as LGHNA and CDR2 as YSLEER. CDR3 amino acids: CASSQDPGQGQETQYF. In DNA, the CDR3 is TGCGCCAGCAGCCAAGACCCGGGACAGGGACAAGAGACCCAGTACTTC.

This chain joins TRBV7-2 and TRBJ2-2; 8 bases map to TRBD1. CDR1 and CDR2 from the germline V gene are SGHTA and FQGNSA. The ends lost 4 bases at V and 4 bases at J; junction bases unmatched: 5. This CDR3 spans 15 amino acids. CDR3 bases: TGTGCCAGCAGCTCGCGGACAGGGTTCACCGGGGAGCTGTTTTTT. Its translation: CASSSRTGFTGELFF.

The genes are TRBV7-6 and TRBJ1-5, with 11 nucleotides matching TRBD1. Trimming cost V 5 bases and J 6 bases; bases outside gene matches: 9. CDR3 length equals 16 residues. The germline CDR1 and CDR2 sequences are SGHVS and FNYEAQ. The CDR3 sequence: CASSPGWTGGSQPQHF. Written as DNA, the CDR3 is TGTGCCAGCAGCCCTGGTTGGACAGGGGGCAGTCAGCCCCAGCATTTT.

This chain joins TRBV28 and TRBJ2-3; 12 bases are shared with TRBD2. The V segment lost 5 bases and the J segment 5 bases; nucleotides outside the gene matches: 8. This CDR3 is built from 16 residues. Per germline, CDR1 MDHEN and CDR2 SYDVKM. CDR3 bases: TGTGCCAGCAGTATCGCTAGCGGGGGGGGAGGAGATACGCAGTATTTT. Translating gives CASSIASGGGGDTQYF.

The genes are TRBV28 and TRBJ2-2; TRBD1 agrees at 7 bases. The CDR3 has 15 residues. J was trimmed by 6 bases and V by 7 bases; bases with no gene match: 11. Germline V lookup: CDR1 MDHEN, CDR2 SYDVKM. The CDR3 coding sequence is TGTGCCAGCACCGCACTCCCCCAGGGGGCCGGGGAGCTGTTTTTT. The encoded protein is CASTALPQGAGELFF.

The chain uses TRBV6-4 and TRBJ2-7; 11 bases map to TRBD2. The CDR3 is 14 amino acids. Germline assignment: CDR1 MRHNA and CDR2 SNTAGT. V was pared by 5 bases and J by 4 bases, with 4 bases of the junction left unmatched. DNA of the CDR3: TGTGCCAGCAGTCGACTAGCGGGGACATACGAGCAGTACTTC. The encoded protein is CASSRLAGTYEQYF.

The chain has TRBV19 and TRBJ2-7; 8 bases fit TRBD1. The CDR3 spans 16 residues. The V gene end was trimmed by 2 bases and the J gene end by 7 bases; junction bases not matched to a gene: 13. CDR1 LNHDA and CDR2 SQIVND come from the germline V gene (reference sequence). The CDR3 DNA reads as TGTGCCAGTAGTATAAGGACAGGGTCGGATGGAAAAGAGCAGTACTTC. As protein: CASSIRTGSDGKEQYF.

Concerning this clone itself: One end of the junction varies from germline; a read error may be responsible. This sequence joins TRBV19 and TRBJ1-1; D perhaps matches TRBD1 (5 bases). The germline V gene encodes CDR1 LNHDA and CDR2 SQIVND (reference sequence). There are 13 residues in the CDR3. The CDR3 coding sequence is TGTGCCGGTAGTATATCGGGGGGGGCTGAAGCTTTCTTT. This sequence encodes CAGSISGGAEAFF.